Presented here are 20 T cell receptor beta chains from one specimen sequenced in a study of blood T cell repertoires in COVID-19. TCRdb's copy holds only in-frame clones and misses some; the assay was immunoSEQ multiplex PCR. The top ten hold 7.7% of the sample, which has 90,000 to 150,000 clones, roughly 90% seen once. Sequenced sample: peripheral blood. All receptors derive from a human donor in a cohort sampled during active COVID-19.

The chain joins TRBV7-9 to TRBJ2-2; 8 bases map to TRBD1. Trimming cost V 4 bases and J 0 bases; bases outside gene matches: 1. Germline V lookup: CDR1 SEHNR, CDR2 FQNEAQ (reference sequence). This CDR3 has 15 residues. The CDR3 sequence: CASSSGQANTGELFF. CDR3 sequence (DNA): TGTGCCAGCAGCTCGGGACAGGCGAACACCGGGGAGCTGTTTTTT.

The chain employs TRBV5-1 and TRBJ2-2; possibly TRBD2 for D (5 bases). The CDR3 consists of 15 residues. Looked up from germline, CDR1 is SGHRS and CDR2 is YFSETQ. V was trimmed by 4 bases and J by 4 bases, leaving 14 bases between them. CDR3 nucleotides: TGCGCCAGCAGCGGAGGTGGGGTACTCACCGGGGAGCTGTTTTTT. It translates to CASSGGGVLTGELFF. Drawing the rest from reference TRBV5-1 and TRBJ2-2, the complete variable domain is KAGVTQTPRYLIKTRGQQVTLSCSPISGHRSVSWYQQTPGQGLQFLFEYFSETQRNKGNFPGRFSGRQFSNSRSEMNVSTLELGDSALYLCASSGGGVLTGELFFGEGSRLTVL.

The chain is built from TRBV14 and TRBJ2-7, with D unclear. CDR3 length equals 16 residues. Germline loops: CDR1 SGHDN, CDR2 FVKESK. V was shortened by 1 base and J by 1 base, with 14 bases between the two germline ends. The CDR3 bases are TGTGCCAGCAGCCAAGGGGCTCGATACCGGTCCTACGAGCAGTACTTC. Residues: CASSQGARYRSYEQYF.

The chain is built from TRBV18 and TRBJ2-1, with 10 positions matching TRBD2. Germline CDR1 KGHSH, CDR2 LQKENI. The CDR3 has 17 residues. Trimming at V came to 0 bases and at J to 6 bases, leaving 8 bases not matched to a gene. The CDR3 DNA sequence: TGTGCCAGCTCACCACCCCGGTCTAGCGGGGGTTTCAATGAGCAGTTCTTC. The encoded protein is CASSPPRSSGGFNEQFF.

The count of this clone is one. V and J are TRBV4-2 and TRBJ1-3; a weak D match, TRBD1 (5 bases). V lost 1 base and J lost 0, with 13 bases in between. The CDR3 extends over 17 amino acids. In germline, CDR1 is LGHNA, CDR2 YNFKEQ. In DNA, the CDR3 is TGTGCCAGCAGCCAAGCGGGGGACCTAATCTCTGGAAACACCATATATTTT. Protein sequence: CASSQAGDLISGNTIYF.

The J gene is TRBJ1-2, the V gene TRBV29-1; tentatively, D is TRBD1 (5 bases). This CDR3 is built from 13 residues. With 6 bases removed from V and 6 bases from J, the gap between germline ends came to 17 bases. The V gene's germline CDR1 is SQVTM and CDR2 ANQGSEA. The CDR3 DNA reads TGCAGCGTGGGGGGGATAGGCTCGGATGGCTACACCTTC. This sequence encodes CSVGGIGSDGYTF.

V and J are TRBV10-2 and TRBJ1-5; 7 nucleotides agree with TRBD1. V was clipped by 4 bases and J by 4 bases; unmatched bases: 7. The CDR3 is made up of 15 amino acids. Per germline, CDR1 WSHSY and CDR2 SAAADI. As DNA, the CDR3 is TGCGCCAGCAGTGGAAGGGGGCTTACTAATCAGCCCCAGCATTTT. This gives the protein CASSGRGLTNQPQHF.

The chain carries TRBV25-1 and TRBJ2-7, with 10 bases aligning to TRBD1. Looked up from germline, CDR1 is MGHDK and CDR2 is SYGVNS. The V and J ends lost 0 bases and 3 bases, in that order; junction bases with no gene match: 5. CDR3 length: 16 amino acids. The CDR3 loop reads CASSEYGTGANYEQYF. The CDR3 coding sequence is TGTGCCAGCAGTGAATATGGGACAGGGGCTAACTACGAGCAGTACTTC.

This rearrangement joins TRBV11-3 to TRBJ2-1; 13 nucleotides match TRBD2. J lost 7 bases, V lost 9 bases, and 6 bases had no gene match. The CDR3 has 14 amino acids. Germline lookup yields CDR1 SGHNT and CDR2 YENEEA. This chain's CDR3 is CASGRTSGSNEQFF. CDR3 nucleotides: TGTGCCAGTGGACGGACTAGCGGGAGTAATGAGCAGTTCTTC.

The chain employs TRBV5-1 and TRBJ1-1; 8 positions agree with TRBD1. CDR3 length: 16 residues. Trimming cost V 1 base and J 4 bases; bases outside gene matches: 9. In germline, CDR1 is SGHRS, CDR2 YFSETQ. The CDR3 coding sequence is TGCGCCAGCAGCTTGATCCAGGGGGCGGGTGGCACTGAAGCTTTCTTT. As protein: CASSLIQGAGGTEAFF.

The chain has TRBV7-3 and TRBJ1-6; the match to TRBD1 covers 8 bases. Trimming at V came to 5 bases and at J to 7 bases, leaving 7 bases not matched to a gene. Germline CDR1 is SGHTA and CDR2 is FQGTGA. The CDR3 spans 15 residues. This chain's CDR3 is CASSLRQGWNSPLHF. CDR3 DNA: TGTGCCAGCAGCCTACGACAGGGGTGGAATTCACCCCTCCACTTT.

The chain joins TRBV30 to TRBJ1-4; D not resolved. The germline V gene has CDR1 GTSNPN and CDR2 SVGIG (reference sequence). V lost 4 bases and J lost 6, with 15 bases in between. The CDR3 consists of 14 residues. DNA for the CDR3: TGTGCCTGGAACTTCGGGTTGGGTGATGAAAAACTGTTTTTT. This encodes CAWNFGLGDEKLFF.

The V gene is TRBV30, the J gene TRBJ2-7; tentative D call: TRBD1 (5 bases). With 2 bases removed from V and 3 bases from J, the gap between germline ends came to 8 bases. This CDR3 spans 12 amino acids. Germline V CDR1 and CDR2: GTSNPN, SVGIG (reference sequence). The CDR3: CAWSSGFYEQYF. CDR3 in DNA: TGTGCCTGGAGTTCAGGGTTCTACGAGCAGTACTTC.

This sequence joins TRBV6-5 and TRBJ2-1, with no clear D. Germline values: CDR1 MNHEY, CDR2 SVGAGI. This CDR3 has 10 amino acids. Trimming shortened V by 8 bases and J by 10 bases, and 9 bases separated the two germline ends. DNA of the CDR3: TGTGCCAGCCGTCGGTCCGAGCAGTTCTTC. Amino acids: CASRRSEQFF.

The chain couples TRBV29-1 to TRBJ2-5; D perhaps matches TRBD1 (6 bases). Deletions cut 3 bases from V and 4 bases from J, with 15 bases between. The V gene's germline CDR1 is SQVTM and CDR2 ANQGSEA. The CDR3 loop spans 14 amino acids. The CDR3 loop reads CSVDQGTGSETQYF. DNA for the CDR3: TGCAGCGTTGACCAGGGGACGGGGTCAGAGACCCAGTACTTC.

This chain uses TRBV18 with TRBJ1-1; D not resolved. The length of the CDR3 is 15 residues. In germline, CDR1 is KGHSH, CDR2 LQKENI. Trimming pared 5 bases from V and 1 base from J, leaving 14 bases between. The CDR3 DNA reads as TGTGCCAGCTCATCCTCCGGGGAGACGAACACTGAAGCTTTCTTT. As protein: CASSSSGETNTEAFF.

V is TRBV19 and J is TRBJ1-6; D unclear. V was pared by 3 bases and J by 0 bases, with 9 bases between. Germline V gene data show CDR1 as LNHDA and CDR2 as SQIVND (reference sequence). The CDR3 has 16 amino acids. The CDR3 loop is CASSIRESSYNSPLHF. CDR3 nucleotide sequence: TGTGCCAGTAGTATTCGGGAGAGCTCCTATAATTCACCCCTCCACTTT.

The chain carries TRBV29-1 and TRBJ1-1, with D perhaps matching TRBD1 (6 bases). CDR3 size: 12 residues. V was trimmed by 6 bases and J by 3 bases, leaving 11 bases between them. Germline CDR1 SQVTM, CDR2 ANQGSEA. CDR3 in DNA: TGCAGCGTGCAGGGGTGGGACACTGAAGCTTTCTTT. It yields the protein CSVQGWDTEAFF. Based on the CDR3 plus reference TRBV29-1 and TRBJ1-1, the full variable domain is SAVISQKPSRDICQRGTSLTIQCQVDSQVTMMFWYRQQPGQSLTLIATANQGSEATYESGFVIDKFPISRPNLTFSTLTVSNMSPEDSSIYLCSVQGWDTEAFFGQGTRLTVV.

The rearrangement joins TRBV3-1 (or the pseudogene TRBV3-2) to TRBJ1-1; tentatively, D is TRBD1 (6 bases). Between the trimmed V and J ends, which lost 0 bases and 8 bases, there was a span of 16 bases. The germline gives CDR1 LGHDT, CDR2 YNNKEL (reference sequence). This CDR3 contains 15 residues. In nucleotides, the CDR3 is TGTGCCAGCAGCCAAGATGGGGGACGGGACATGGAAGCTTTCTTT. Its protein is CASSQDGGRDMEAFF.

The chain uses TRBV12-3 or TRBV12-4 and TRBJ2-7; the match to TRBD2 covers 7 bases. Losses at the gene ends were 6 bases for V and 6 bases for J; bases not matched to a gene: 2. The length of the CDR3 is 11 residues. The CDR3 bases are TGTGCCAGCAGCCGCGGGGGCGAGCAGTACTTC. This translates into CASSRGGEQYF.